This T cell receptor beta chain was recovered during a study of blood T cell repertoires in COVID-19. Study details: Some COVID-19 samples were acute and others convalescent; all came from the United States, Italy and Spain. From T cells, B-cell-depleted T cells, or PBMCs came the material, which was cDNA or gDNA.

The CDR3 covers 14 residues. J was trimmed by 5 bases and V by 4 bases; bases with no gene match: 7. The germline gives CDR1 SGHRS, CDR2 YFSETQ. Authors' methods: Reference gene primer amplification gave estimated nucleated cell counts. Assay used: immunoSEQ multiplex PCR; TCRdb lists only in-frame clones, some missing. The D gene and trimming were derived from the DNA, and the V and J assignments and clone size from that table. Here the sample spans around 700,000 clones, 85% to 90% being singletons. The chain uses TRBV5-1 and TRBJ1-1; 8 bases map to TRBD1. The clonotype comes from a woman aged 18-29 years with acute or convalescent COVID-19. The sequencing input was peripheral blood. The CDR3 reads CASSTAGGVTEAFF. The CDR3 DNA follows: TGCGCCAGCAGCACCGCAGGGGGCGTTACTGAAGCTTTCTTT. The full variable domain, with the rest looked up from reference TRBV5-1 and TRBJ1-1, is KAGVTQTPRYLIKTRGQQVTLSCSPISGHRSVSWYQQTPGQGLQFLFEYFSETQRNKGNFPGRFSGRQFSNSRSEMNVSTLELGDSALYLCASSTAGGVTEAFFGQGTRLTVV.